Presented here are 14 T cell receptor beta chains from one specimen sequenced in a study of identical twins (dated by TCRdb to about 2016). Preparation of the library involved 5' RACE. This sample was sequenced with an Illumina HiSeq 2000. The public reads were reanalyzed by TCRdb: fastp trimming at Q25, MiXCR alignment, in-frame beta chains only. Rows merge per CDR3 protein into single entries with the most common DNA and genes. The sample data list 200,000 to 250,000 distinct CDR3 sequences, and about 7.5% of these were observed just once. Of the sample, around 1.8% is held by the ten largest clones. The sample also formed part of further work on yellow fever vaccine responses in identical twins.

Sequenced material: memory (CD45RO+) T cells sorted from blood. Explained via the paper, the cell subset or site label denotes: CD45RO+ enriched T cells. The receptors derive from a woman under 30 in good health.

This clonotype has more than one count but fewer than ten. This chain connects TRBV6-1 to TRBJ1-5; D uncertain. Per germline, CDR1 MNHNS and CDR2 SASEGT. Trimming left V 6 bases short and J 2 bases short, with 17 bases between. The CDR3 length is 16 residues. The CDR3 sequence: CASSPGRLTRNQPQHF. CDR3 nucleotide sequence: TGTGCCAGCAGCCCCGGACGGTTAACTCGCAATCAGCCCCAGCATTTT.

In this sample, this clonotype turned up a few times. The gene calls are TRBV6-6 and TRBJ1-2, with D perhaps TRBD1 (5 bases). Germline assignment: CDR1 MNHNY and CDR2 SVGAGI (reference sequence). This CDR3 is 11 amino acids long. Trimming took off 4 bases at V and 8 bases at J, with 8 bases between the two ends. The CDR3 DNA reads as TGTGCCAGCAGTTCGGGGGAAGGCTACACCTTC. Translation gives CASSSGEGYTF.

CDR3 amino acids: CASSINRDRETDTQYF. CDR3 DNA: TGTGCCAGTAGCATAAACCGGGACAGGGAGACAGATACGCAGTATTTT. This rearrangement joins TRBV19 to TRBJ2-3, with 9 bases lining up with TRBD1. Germline-derived CDR1 and CDR2 are LNHDA and SQIVND (reference sequence). This CDR3 is built from 16 residues. Trimming at V came to 6 bases and at J to 3 bases, leaving 10 bases not matched to a gene.

This chain connects TRBV20-1 to TRBJ2-1, with D possibly matching TRBD2 (5 bases). Trimming pared 5 bases from V and 5 bases from J, leaving 7 bases between. Germline-derived CDR1 and CDR2 are DFQATT and SNEGSKA (reference sequence). This CDR3 region has 11 residues. The CDR3 reads CSALRDNEQFF. The CDR3 DNA sequence: TGCAGTGCTCTGCGGGACAATGAGCAGTTCTTC.

This clonotype was seen only a few times. The chain uses TRBV19 and TRBJ2-3; no clear D gene. Germline assignment: CDR1 LNHDA and CDR2 SQIVND (reference sequence). Trimming pared 5 bases from V and 4 bases from J, leaving 19 bases between. This CDR3 has 16 residues. The CDR3 sequence: CASSLEGTKRADTQYF. In nucleotides, the CDR3 is TGTGCCAGTAGTCTTGAAGGAACTAAAAGGGCAGATACGCAGTATTTT.

This clonotype was seen many times. CDR3 protein: CASSDGGVDTQYF. The CDR3 bases are TGTGCCAGCAGTGACGGGGGCGTGGATACGCAGTATTTT. V gene TRBV6-4 combines with J gene TRBJ2-3; maybe TRBD1 (6 bases). Trimming left V 2 bases short and J 6 bases short, with 9 bases between. The germline V gene has CDR1 MRHNA and CDR2 SNTAGT. The CDR3 length is 13 residues.

This rearrangement joins TRBV20-1 to TRBJ2-3, with a weak D call TRBD2 (5 bases). V dropped 5 bases and J dropped 4 bases, with 10 bases sitting between them. CDR1 is DFQATT and CDR2 is SNEGSKA in the germline V gene (reference sequence). The CDR3 extends over 12 amino acids. The CDR3 DNA reads as TGCAGTGCTGTACTAGAAGCAGATACGCAGTATTTT. Translating gives CSAVLEADTQYF.

The chain links TRBV6-2 or TRBV6-3 to TRBJ2-1, with 7 bases aligning to TRBD2. With 6 bases clipped from V and 4 bases from J, the junction kept 9 bases outside the gene matches. Per the germline V gene, CDR1 is MNHEY and CDR2 is SVGEGT. The CDR3 length is 15 residues. CDR3 DNA: TGTGCCAGCAGCCCCTGGACTAGTGGATACAATGAGCAGTTCTTC. It codes for CASSPWTSGYNEQFF.

The chain employs TRBV6-5 and TRBJ2-2; D is unresolved. CDR1 and CDR2 (germline): MNHEY, SVGAGI. This CDR3 contains 12 residues. V was trimmed by 11 bases and J by 6 bases, leaving 13 bases between them. The CDR3 spells CACGPGPGELFF. In nucleotides, the CDR3 is TGTGCCTGTGGACCCGGACCCGGGGAGCTGTTTTTT.

This clonotype came up a few times. The J gene is TRBJ1-4, the V gene TRBV20-1; D is undetermined. Germline lookup yields CDR1 DFQATT and CDR2 SNEGSKA (reference sequence). Deletions cut 1 base from V and 0 bases from J, with 15 bases between. This CDR3 has 17 amino acids. CDR3 DNA: TGCAGTGCTAGAGCCCCGATACCCTCCCCAACTAATGAAAAACTGTTTTTT. Translated, it gives CSARAPIPSPTNEKLFF.

This clonotype was found many times. This chain links TRBV7-8 with TRBJ2-7; 8 nucleotides match TRBD1. CDR1 is SGHVS, CDR2 FQNEAQ, per germline. V lost 2 bases and J lost 1; bases outside the gene matches: 1. The CDR3 consists of 14 residues. The CDR3 DNA is TGTGCCAGCAGCTTACAGGGGGCATCCTACGAGCAGTACTTC. Protein sequence: CASSLQGASYEQYF. The whole variable domain, remainder taken from reference TRBV7-8 and TRBJ2-7, is GAGVSQSPRYKVAKRGQDVALRCDPISGHVSLFWYQQALGQGPEFLTYFQNEAQLDKSGLPSDRFFAERPEGSVSTLKIQRTQQEDSAVYLCASSLQGASYEQYFGPGTRLTVT.

This clonotype was detected many times. The chain has TRBV3-1 and TRBJ2-6; D is unclear. The germline V and J ends were trimmed by 1 base and 1 base, with 14 bases remaining between them. Germline CDR1 LGHDT, CDR2 YNNKEL (reference sequence). The length of the CDR3 is 18 residues. The CDR3 here is CASSQVFGEDSGANVLTF. CDR3 coding DNA: TGTGCCAGCAGCCAAGTTTTCGGAGAGGATTCTGGGGCCAACGTCCTGACTTTC.

J is TRBJ1-1 and V is TRBV7-9; D is undetermined. CDR3 length equals 14 residues. Trimming cost V 5 bases and J 1 base, with 11 bases left between them. From germline, CDR1 is SEHNR and CDR2 FQNEAQ (reference sequence). The CDR3 loop reads CASSTKAGNTEAFF. DNA for the CDR3: TGTGCCAGCAGCACCAAAGCGGGGAACACTGAAGCTTTCTTT.

The V gene is TRBV7-2, the J gene TRBJ2-3, with 10 bases fitting TRBD1. This CDR3 is built from 15 residues. Germline V gene data show CDR1 as SGHTA and CDR2 as FQGNSA. V shed 6 bases, J shed 5 bases, and the junction held 8 bases outside the gene matches. The CDR3 region is CASRPDRGRGDTQYF. Here the CDR3 DNA reads TGTGCCAGCAGACCTGACAGGGGGCGTGGAGATACGCAGTATTTT.